This is a list of T cell receptor beta chains from one sample in a study of blood T cell repertoires in COVID-19. Method: immunoSEQ multiplex PCR; TCRdb's copy keeps in-frame clones and lacks some. The data hold over 85,000 clones, with around 87% observed a single time. Material for sequencing was peripheral blood. These receptors were obtained from a human donor with acute or convalescent COVID-19. The donor label of this sample is uncertain. Both conserved end residues are part of each CDR3. The D gene is left open where the match is weak. The size field is filled for only some rows; it gives once, few, many or a size class.

>TRBJ2-7|TRBV11-2|TRBD1|-
TGTGCCAGCAGCCCGTGGGACAGGCGCGACGAGCAGTACTTC
CASSPWDRRDEQYF
>TRBJ2-1|TRBV7-2|-|-
TGTGCCAGCAGCAGGGACTTCGTAGGTACCAATGAGCAGTTCTTC
CASSRDFVGTNEQFF
>TRBJ2-3|TRBV4-2|TRBD2|-
TGTGCCAGCAGCCAAGATGGGACTAGCGGGGCCTTGGATACGCAGTATTTT
CASSQDGTSGALDTQYF
>TRBJ1-6|TRBV2|-|-
TGTGCCAGCACCCCCGAGAGGCCACCCCTCCACTTT
CASTPERPPLHF
>TRBJ1-2|TRBV11-2|-|-
TGTGCCAGCAGCCCTGACGGGGGGCCCGGCTACACCTTC
CASSPDGGPGYTF
>TRBJ2-2|TRBV19|TRBD2|-
TGTGCCAGTAGTATAGAGGCGGGACTAGCGGGGGGCTACACCGGGGAGCTGTTTTTT
CASSIEAGLAGGYTGELFF
>TRBJ1-5|TRBV6-5|TRBD1|once
TGTGCCAGCAGCTCGGGACAGGGGAATCAGCCCCAGCATTTT
CASSSGQGNQPQHF
>TRBJ1-3|TRBV18|TRBD1|-
TGTGCCAGCTCACCAGGACAGGGGACGAACACCATATATTTT
CASSPGQGTNTIYF
>TRBJ2-5|TRBV4-3|-|-
TGCGCCAGCAGCCTAGCGTTACAAGAGACCCAGTACTTC
CASSLALQETQYF
>TRBJ1-2|TRBV10-3|-|-
TGTGCCATCAGTTCCGGCCGGACTTCCTATGGCTACACCTTC
CAISSGRTSYGYTF
>TRBJ2-7|TRBV4-1|TRBD1|-
TGCGCCAGCAGCCCGGGACAGGGGGCTGACGAGCAGTACTTC
CASSPGQGADEQYF
>TRBJ1-6|TRBV6-5|-|-
TGTGCCAGCAGGAGCTCCTATAATTCACCCCTCCACTTT
CASRSSYNSPLHF
>TRBJ1-1|TRBV25-1|-|-
TGTGCCAGCAGTCCCACCGCTGGGCCTGAAGCTTTCTTT
CASSPTAGPEAFF
>TRBJ2-3|TRBV24-1|TRBD1|-
TGTGCCACCAGTGATAAGGACAGGTCTGGCACAGATACGCAGTATTTT
CATSDKDRSGTDTQYF
>TRBJ1-6|TRBV21-1|-|-
TGTGCCAGCGGATACCCGGGTCCGAGACCCTATAATTCACCCCTCCACTTT
CASGYPGPRPYNSPLHF
>TRBJ1-5|TRBV25-1|-|once
TGTGCCAGCAGTGCAGGCAGCAATCAGCCCCAGCATTTT
CASSAGSNQPQHF
>TRBJ2-1|TRBV2|TRBD2|-
TGTGCCAGCAGTGTTGCGGGGGGATACAATGAGCAGTTCTTC
CASSVAGGYNEQFF
>TRBJ2-7|TRBV5-1|-|once
TGCGCCAGCAGCTTCCTGGCAGTTCGGGACGAGCAGTACTTC
CASSFLAVRDEQYF
>TRBJ2-7|TRBV7-9|TRBD1|-
TGTGCCAGCAGCTCATCCGGGACAGGGCTCCACGAGCAGTACTTC
CASSSSGTGLHEQYF
>TRBJ1-1|TRBV2|TRBD1|-
TGTGCCAGCACCGGGGACAGGAGGAACACTGAAGCTTTCTTT
CASTGDRRNTEAFF
>TRBJ2-7|TRBV5-1|TRBD1|few
TGCGCCAGCAGCCCGGGACAGGCGGCCTACGAGCAGTACTTC
CASSPGQAAYEQYF
>TRBJ2-1|TRBV30|TRBD2|-
TGTGCCTGGAGTGGGGGGCCTAGCGGGGGCCCTCTCTTC
CAWSGGPSGGPLF
>TRBJ1-4|TRBV4-1|TRBD1|-
TGCGCCAGCAGCATTGGGACAGATAATAATGAAAAACTGTTTTTT
CASSIGTDNNEKLFF
>TRBJ1-2|TRBV3-1/TRBV3-2|-|-
TGTGCCAGCAGCCAAGATACGAGGTTTTACACCTTC
CASSQDTRFYTF
>TRBJ2-2|TRBV2|TRBD1|once
TGTGCCAGCACAGGGACAGGGGGCGCGAACACCGGGGAGCTGTTTTTT
CASTGTGGANTGELFF
>TRBJ1-6|TRBV6-5|-|-
TGTGCCAGCAGTACAGGGTTCTATAATTCACCCCTCCACTTT
CASSTGFYNSPLHF
>TRBJ1-3|TRBV5-1|-|-
TGCGCCAGCAGCTTGGATAGTTCTGGAAACACCATATATTTT
CASSLDSSGNTIYF
>TRBJ1-2|TRBV7-8|TRBD1|-
TGTGCCAGCAGCTTACGGGAAACGACAGGGGCAATCTATGGCTACACCTTC
CASSLRETTGAIYGYTF
>TRBJ1-2|TRBV10-3|-|-
TGTGCCATCAGTGATTACACTAACTATGGCTACACCTTC
CAISDYTNYGYTF
>TRBJ2-7|TRBV5-8|TRBD1|-
TGTGCCAGCAGCCACCGGGACAGGGACCAGCAGTACTTC
CASSHRDRDQQYF
>TRBJ1-2|TRBV23-1|TRBD1|-
TGCGCCAGCAGGCACAGGGGGCGGGACTATGGCTACACCTTC
CASRHRGRDYGYTF
>TRBJ1-6|TRBV6-5|TRBD1|-
TGTGCCAGCAGACTTGAAGGGACAGGGGAATCACCCCTCCACTTT
CASRLEGTGESPLHF
>TRBJ1-4|TRBV9|-|-
TGTGCCAGCAGCGTTTCCGCAACTAATGAAAAACTGTTTTTT
CASSVSATNEKLFF
>TRBJ1-2|TRBV28|-|-
TGTGCCAGCAGTGTCCAGGGGTATGGCTACACCTTC
CASSVQGYGYTF
>TRBJ1-6|TRBV6-6|-|-
TGTACCGGCAGGCGGGAGGCAGGATCACCCCTCCACTTT
CTGRREAGSPLHF
>TRBJ1-1|TRBV3-1/TRBV3-2|-|-
TGTGCCAGCAGCCAAGGGGGAGTGGGCGCTGAAGCTTTCTTT
CASSQGGVGAEAFF
>TRBJ1-6|TRBV11-2|-|-
TGTGCCAGCAGCTTAGTAGCTGGGAGGTCCAATTCACCCCTCCACTTT
CASSLVAGRSNSPLHF
>TRBJ2-3|TRBV20-1|TRBD1|-
TGCAGTGCCAGTATACAGGGGGCGCTTACAGATACGCAGTATTTT
CSASIQGALTDTQYF
>TRBJ2-5|TRBV3-1/TRBV3-2|-|-
TGTGCCAGCAGTCCCCGGGAGCAAGAGACCCAGTACTTC
CASSPREQETQYF
>TRBJ1-2|TRBV25-1|-|-
TGTGCCAGCAGTGGAACTAAACACTATGGCTACACCTTC
CASSGTKHYGYTF
>TRBJ1-3|TRBV25-1|-|-
TGTGCCAGCAGTGATCTCAACAGTTTCATCTCTGGAAACACCATATATTTT
CASSDLNSFISGNTIYF
>TRBJ2-3|TRBV11-2|TRBD1|once
TGTGCCAGCAGCTTAGTCTGGACAGGGGGCACAGATACGCAGTATTTT
CASSLVWTGGTDTQYF
>TRBJ2-3|TRBV7-2|-|-
TGTGCCAGCAGTCCCAGACGGAGTAACACAGATACGCAGTATTTT
CASSPRRSNTDTQYF
>TRBJ1-2|TRBV7-9|TRBD1|-
TGTGCCAGCAGCTTAGGGACAGGCGGCTACACCTTC
CASSLGTGGYTF
>TRBJ2-2|TRBV13|-|-
TGTGCCAGCAGCTTAGGTGGGACAATAAACACCGGGGAGCTGTTTTTT
CASSLGGTINTGELFF
>TRBJ2-7|TRBV6-6|-|once
TGTGCCAGCAGTTACGACACTTACGAGCAGTACTTC
CASSYDTYEQYF
>TRBJ2-7|TRBV27|TRBD2|-
TGTGCCAGCAGTTTGGGTCTAGCGGGGGCCGGAAACTACGAGCAGTACTTC
CASSLGLAGAGNYEQYF
>TRBJ2-5|TRBV27|-|-
TGTGCCAGCAGTTTATCGAATCAAGCCGCGGGGCAAGAGACCCAGTACTTC
CASSLSNQAAGQETQYF
>TRBJ1-2|TRBV5-1|TRBD1|-
TGCGCCAGCAGCTTGGGGACAGGGAATGGCTACACCTTC
CASSLGTGNGYTF
>TRBJ1-1|TRBV6-5|TRBD1|-
TGTGCCAGCAGTTTAACTCGACAGGGACGGGATGCTTTCTTT
CASSLTRQGRDAFF